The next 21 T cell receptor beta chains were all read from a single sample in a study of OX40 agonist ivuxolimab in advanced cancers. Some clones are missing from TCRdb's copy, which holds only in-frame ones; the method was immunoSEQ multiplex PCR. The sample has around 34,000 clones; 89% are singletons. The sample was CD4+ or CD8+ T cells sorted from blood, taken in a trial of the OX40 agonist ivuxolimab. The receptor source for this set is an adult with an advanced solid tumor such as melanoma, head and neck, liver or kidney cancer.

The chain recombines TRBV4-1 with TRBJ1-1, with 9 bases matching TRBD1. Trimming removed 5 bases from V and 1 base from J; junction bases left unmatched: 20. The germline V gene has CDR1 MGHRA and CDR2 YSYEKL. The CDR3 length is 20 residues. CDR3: CASSTTHVGPGQGTNTEAFF. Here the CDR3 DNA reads TGCGCCAGCAGCACCACCCACGTCGGCCCGGGACAGGGAACGAACACTGAAGCTTTCTTT.

Here the CDR3 DNA reads TGTGCCAGCAGCCCTACCACCAACGAAAAACTGTTTTTT. Encoded protein: CASSPTTNEKLFF. The chain uses TRBV7-6 and TRBJ1-4; D is unclear. Germline V lookup: CDR1 SGHVS, CDR2 FNYEAQ. The CDR3 consists of 13 residues. V lost 5 bases and J lost 8, with 12 bases in between.

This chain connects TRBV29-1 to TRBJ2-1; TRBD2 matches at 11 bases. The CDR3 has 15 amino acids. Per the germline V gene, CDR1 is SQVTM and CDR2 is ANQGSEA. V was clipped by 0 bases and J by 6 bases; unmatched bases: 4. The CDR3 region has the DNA TGCAGCGTTGAAGATTTAGCGGGGGGGTCCAATGAGCAGTTCTTC. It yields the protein CSVEDLAGGSNEQFF.

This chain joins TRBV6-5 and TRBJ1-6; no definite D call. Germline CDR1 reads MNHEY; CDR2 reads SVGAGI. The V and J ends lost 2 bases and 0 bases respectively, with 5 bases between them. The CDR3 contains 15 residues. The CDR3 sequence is CASSYGSSYNSPLHF. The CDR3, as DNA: TGTGCCAGCAGTTACGGGAGCTCCTATAATTCACCCCTCCACTTT.

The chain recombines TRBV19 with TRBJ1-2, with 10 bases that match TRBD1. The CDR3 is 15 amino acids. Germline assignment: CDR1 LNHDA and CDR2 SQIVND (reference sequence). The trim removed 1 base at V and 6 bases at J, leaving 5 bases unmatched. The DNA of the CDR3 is TGTGCCAGTAGTATAGCGGGACAGGGGTTCGATGGCTACACCTTC. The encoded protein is CASSIAGQGFDGYTF. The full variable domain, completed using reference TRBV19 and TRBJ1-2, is DGGITQSPKYLFRKEGQNVTLSCEQNLNHDAMYWYRQDPGQGLRLIYYSQIVNDFQKGDIAEGYSVSREKKESFPLTVTSAQKNPTAFYLCASSIAGQGFDGYTFGSGTRLTVV.

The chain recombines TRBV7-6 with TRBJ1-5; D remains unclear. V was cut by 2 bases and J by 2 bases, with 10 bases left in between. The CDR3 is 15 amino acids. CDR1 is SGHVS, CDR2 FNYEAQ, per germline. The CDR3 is CASSLSPAGNQPQHF. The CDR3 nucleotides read TGTGCCAGCAGCTTAAGTCCGGCTGGCAATCAGCCCCAGCATTTT. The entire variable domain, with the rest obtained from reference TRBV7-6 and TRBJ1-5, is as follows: GAGVSQSPRYKVTKRGQDVALRCDPISGHVSLYWYRQALGQGPEFLTYFNYEAQQDKSGLPNDRFSAERPEGSISTLTIQRTEQRDSAMYRCASSLSPAGNQPQHFGDGTRLSIL.

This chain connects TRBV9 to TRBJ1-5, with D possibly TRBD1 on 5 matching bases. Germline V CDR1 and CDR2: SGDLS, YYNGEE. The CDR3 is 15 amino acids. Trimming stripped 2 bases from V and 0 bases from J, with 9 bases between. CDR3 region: CASSVSGDSNQPQHF. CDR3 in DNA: TGTGCCAGCAGCGTCTCGGGGGATAGCAATCAGCCCCAGCATTTT.

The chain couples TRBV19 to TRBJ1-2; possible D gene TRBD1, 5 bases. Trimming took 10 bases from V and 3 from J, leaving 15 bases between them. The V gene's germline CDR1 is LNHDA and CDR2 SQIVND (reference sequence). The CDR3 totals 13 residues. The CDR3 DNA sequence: TGTGCCACCCTTGAGGGGAGTTACTATGGCTACACCTTC. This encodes CATLEGSYYGYTF.

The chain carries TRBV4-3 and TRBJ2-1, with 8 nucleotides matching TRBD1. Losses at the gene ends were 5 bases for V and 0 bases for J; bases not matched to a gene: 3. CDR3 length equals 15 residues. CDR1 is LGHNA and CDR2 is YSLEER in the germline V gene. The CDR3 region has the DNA TGCGCCAGCAGCTATGGACAGGGCTCCTACAATGAGCAGTTCTTC. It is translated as CASSYGQGSYNEQFF.

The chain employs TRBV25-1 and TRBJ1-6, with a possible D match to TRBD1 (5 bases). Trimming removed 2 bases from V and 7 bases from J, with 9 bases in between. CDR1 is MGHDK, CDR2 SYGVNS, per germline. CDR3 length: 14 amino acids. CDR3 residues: CASSERGWNSPLHF. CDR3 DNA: TGTGCCAGCAGTGAACGGGGGTGGAATTCACCCCTCCACTTT.

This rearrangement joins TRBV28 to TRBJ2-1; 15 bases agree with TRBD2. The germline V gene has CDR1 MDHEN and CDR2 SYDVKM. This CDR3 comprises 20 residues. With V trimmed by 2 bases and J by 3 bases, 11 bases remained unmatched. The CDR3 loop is CASSLPSAGLAGGYYNEQFF. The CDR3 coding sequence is TGTGCCAGCAGTTTACCCTCCGCGGGACTAGCGGGGGGCTACTACAATGAGCAGTTCTTC.

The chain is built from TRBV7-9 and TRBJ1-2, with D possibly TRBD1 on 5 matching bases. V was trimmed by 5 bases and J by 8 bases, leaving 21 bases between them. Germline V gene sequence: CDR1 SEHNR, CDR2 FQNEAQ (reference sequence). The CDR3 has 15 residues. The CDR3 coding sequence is TGTGCCAGCAGCCCCGGAGAGGGGATGGGGCAGGGCTACACCTTC. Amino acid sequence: CASSPGEGMGQGYTF.

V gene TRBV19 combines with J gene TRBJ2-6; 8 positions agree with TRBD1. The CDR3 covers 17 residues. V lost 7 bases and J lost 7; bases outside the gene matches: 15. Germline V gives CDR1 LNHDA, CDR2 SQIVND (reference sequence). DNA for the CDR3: TGTGCCAGTAACCCAGGGGGCATTGGAACTAGTGCCAACGTCCTGACTTTC. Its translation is CASNPGGIGTSANVLTF. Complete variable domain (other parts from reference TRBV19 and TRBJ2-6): DGGITQSPKYLFRKEGQNVTLSCEQNLNHDAMYWYRQDPGQGLRLIYYSQIVNDFQKGDIAEGYSVSREKKESFPLTVTSAQKNPTAFYLCASNPGGIGTSANVLTFGAGSRLTVL.

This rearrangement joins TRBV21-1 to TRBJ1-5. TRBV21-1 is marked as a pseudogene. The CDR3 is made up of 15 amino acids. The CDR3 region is CASSKGRGWNQPQHF. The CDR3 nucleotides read TGTGCCAGCAGCAAAGGTCGGGGTTGGAATCAGCCCCAGCATTTT.

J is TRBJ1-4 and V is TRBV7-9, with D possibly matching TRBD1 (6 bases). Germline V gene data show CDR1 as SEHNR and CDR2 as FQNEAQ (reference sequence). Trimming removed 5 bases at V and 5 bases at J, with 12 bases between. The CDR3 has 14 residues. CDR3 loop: CASSISGVNEKLFF. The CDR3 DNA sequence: TGTGCCAGCAGCATATCAGGGGTGAATGAAAAACTGTTTTTT.

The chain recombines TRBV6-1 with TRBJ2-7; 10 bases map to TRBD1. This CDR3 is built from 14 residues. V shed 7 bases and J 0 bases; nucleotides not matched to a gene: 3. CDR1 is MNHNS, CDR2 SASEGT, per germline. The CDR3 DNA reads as TGTGCCAGCACCTGGACAGGGGGCTCCTACGAGCAGTACTTC. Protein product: CASTWTGGSYEQYF.

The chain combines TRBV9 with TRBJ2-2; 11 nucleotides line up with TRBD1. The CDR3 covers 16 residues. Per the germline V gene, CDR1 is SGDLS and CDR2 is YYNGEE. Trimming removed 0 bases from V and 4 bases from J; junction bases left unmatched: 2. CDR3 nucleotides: TGTGCCAGCAGCGTAGACGGGACAGGGGGCACCGGGGAGCTGTTTTTT. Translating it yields CASSVDGTGGTGELFF.

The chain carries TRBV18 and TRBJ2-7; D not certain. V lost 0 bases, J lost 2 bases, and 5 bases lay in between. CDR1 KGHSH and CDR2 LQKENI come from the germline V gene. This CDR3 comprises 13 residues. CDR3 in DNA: TGTGCCAGCTCACCACCTACTACCTACGAGCAGTACTTC. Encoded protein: CASSPPTTYEQYF.

The DNA for the CDR3 is TGTGCCAGCACCCCGGAGACAGGGGTCTACGAGCAGTACTTC. This codes for CASTPETGVYEQYF. The chain has TRBV6-6 and TRBJ2-7; 8 nucleotides align to TRBD1. The CDR3 is 14 residues long. Germline V gives CDR1 MNHNY, CDR2 SVGAGI (reference sequence). The ends lost 7 bases at V and 3 bases at J; junction bases unmatched: 8.

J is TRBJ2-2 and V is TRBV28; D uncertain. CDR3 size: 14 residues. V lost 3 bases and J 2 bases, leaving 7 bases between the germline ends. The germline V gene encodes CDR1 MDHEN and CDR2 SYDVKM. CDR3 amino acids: CASSLFRNTGELFF. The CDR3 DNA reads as TGTGCCAGCAGTTTGTTTCGAAACACCGGGGAGCTGTTTTTT.

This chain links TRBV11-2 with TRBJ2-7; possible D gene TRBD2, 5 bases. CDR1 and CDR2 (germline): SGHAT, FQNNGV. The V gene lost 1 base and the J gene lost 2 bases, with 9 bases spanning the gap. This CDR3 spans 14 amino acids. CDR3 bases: TGTGCCAGCAGCTTAGTCCACGGGGCCTACGAGCAGTACTTC. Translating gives CASSLVHGAYEQYF. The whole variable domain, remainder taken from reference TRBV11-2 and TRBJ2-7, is EAGVAQSPRYKIIEKRQSVAFWCNPISGHATLYWYQQILGQGPKLLIQFQNNGVVDDSQLPKDRFSAERLKGVDSTLKIQPAKLEDSAVYLCASSLVHGAYEQYFGPGTRLTVT.